This entry describes one TCR beta chain. This CDR3 is built from 15 residues. With V trimmed by 4 bases and J by 7 bases, 10 bases remained unmatched. Germline lookup yields CDR1 KGHSY and CDR2 FQNENV. This sample stems from a study of cytomegalovirus exposure and HLA in healthy donors. For the study at large: As an earlier analysis found, some 180 million T cells yielded about 120 million unique TCR beta sequences.

PCR employed 60 Vbeta and 13 Jbeta primers. Here immunoSEQ multiplex PCR was the method, and the copy in TCRdb shows in-frame clones only, minus some. The sample includes 90,000 to 120,000 clones, roughly three quarters of them seen just once. Participants comprised healthy donors of bone marrow. Sequences were obtained from PBMCs. This clonotype was obtained from a man aged 18 to 30 in good health and CMV-seronegative. The chain carries TRBV16 and TRBJ2-1; 7 bases are a match to TRBD1. The CDR3 DNA is TGTGCCAGCAGCCTCCCGCAGGGGGTTAGTAATGAGCAGTTCTTC. Its protein product is CASSLPQGVSNEQFF.